This is a list of T cell receptor beta chains from one sample in a study of radiotherapy plus CTLA-4 blockade in lung cancer. Profiling relied on immunoSEQ multiplex PCR, and the TCRdb table lists in-frame clones only, not all of them. The sample consists of under 110,000 clones, about 84% of them appearing once. The sequences come from peripheral blood, collected from a patient treated with radiotherapy plus ipilimumab. These receptors came from a human donor with non-small cell lung cancer that progressed on radiotherapy plus ipilimumab. Some clones in this sample may be carry-over from other donors' samples. The CDR3 runs from the conserved cysteine through the conserved F or W. A D gene is named only where the DNA matches it firmly. Not every row has a clone size; where given, it reads once, few, many or a size class.

clone size,J gene,D gene,V gene,CDR3 protein,CDR3 DNA
-,TRBJ1-1,-,TRBV20-1,CSAWTDTEAFF,TGCAGTGCTTGGACCGACACTGAAGCTTTCTTT
-,TRBJ2-2,-,TRBV5-6,CASSLALPSNTGELFF,TGTGCCAGCAGCTTGGCCTTACCTTCGAACACCGGGGAGCTGTTTTTT
-,TRBJ1-5,-,TRBV5-4,CASSSHRSGQPQHF,TGTGCCAGCAGCTCCCACAGGTCAGGTCAGCCCCAGCATTTT
-,TRBJ1-1,-,TRBV7-9,CASSLFTGTNTEAFF,TGTGCCAGCAGCCTATTTACCGGGACAAACACTGAAGCTTTCTTT
-,TRBJ2-7,-,TRBV6-4,CASFGKPYEQYF,TGTGCCAGCTTTGGGAAACCCTACGAGCAGTACTTC
-,TRBJ2-2,TRBD2,TRBV9,CASSVGLAGGGTGELFF,TGTGCCAGCAGCGTAGGACTAGCGGGGGGAGGAACCGGGGAGCTGTTTTTT
-,TRBJ2-1,-,TRBV7-2,CASSLDIGRNEQFF,TGTGCCAGCAGCTTAGACATTGGTAGAAATGAGCAGTTCTTC
few,TRBJ2-6,-,TRBV19,CASKEGRGANVLTF,TGTGCCAGTAAGGAGGGGCGTGGGGCCAACGTCCTGACTTTC
-,TRBJ2-7,-,TRBV13,CASSPQEGPSSKNEQYF,TGTGCCAGCAGCCCACAGGAAGGGCCCAGTAGTAAAAACGAGCAGTACTTC
-,TRBJ2-1,-,TRBV10-2,CASRGVLNYNEQFF,TGCGCCAGCAGGGGGGTCCTAAACTACAATGAGCAGTTCTTC
-,TRBJ2-2,TRBD2,TRBV4-3,CASSQRLAVTGELFF,TGCGCCAGCAGCCAGAGACTAGCCGTCACCGGGGAGCTGTTTTTT
-,TRBJ2-3,TRBD1,TRBV5-4,CASSSWTGPDTQYF,TGTGCCAGCAGCAGCTGGACAGGGCCAGATACGCAGTATTTT
-,TRBJ2-7,-,TRBV23-1,CASSQWQGSYEQYF,TGCGCCAGCAGTCAATGGCAGGGATCCTACGAGCAGTACTTC
-,TRBJ1-5,-,TRBV28,CASSALRRSQHF,TGTGCCAGCAGTGCACTCCGGAGGTCCCAGCATTTT
-,TRBJ2-7,TRBD1,TRBV7-8,CASSLWDRASYEQYF,TGTGCCAGCAGCTTATGGGACAGGGCTTCCTACGAGCAGTACTTC
once,TRBJ2-5,-,TRBV23-1,CASTRKNKVAQYLETQYF,TGCGCCAGCACGAGAAAAAATAAGGTGGCCCAATACCTCGAGACCCAGTACTTC